The following is a TCR beta chain sequence with its context. Antigen specificity is unknown. This entry is derived from a study of T cell responses to AZD1222 COVID-19 vaccine. The wider study: Second doses were pooled across both intervals (about 4 or about 12 weeks). Overall study results and limits: Spike-specific TCR breadth rose after two AZD1222 doses, and depth rose as well. Donors, mostly white British, included more females; clonal diversity was possibly underestimated.

Method: immunoSEQ multiplex PCR; TCRdb's copy keeps in-frame clones and lacks some. The table has about 140,000 clones, approximately 90% seen once. The CDR3 has 15 residues. Germline CDR1 and CDR2: SQVTM and ANQGSEA. The trim removed 3 bases at V and 7 bases at J, leaving 15 bases unmatched. The starting material was peripheral blood, obtained on day 0 of AZD1222 vaccination. The TCR originated in an adult in good health. The V and J genes are TRBV29-1 and TRBJ2-7; 7 bases map to TRBD2. The CDR3 DNA is TGCAGCGTTGACGGCCTAGCGGAACCTCTACGAGAGCAGTACTTC. Its protein is CSVDGLAEPLREQYF.